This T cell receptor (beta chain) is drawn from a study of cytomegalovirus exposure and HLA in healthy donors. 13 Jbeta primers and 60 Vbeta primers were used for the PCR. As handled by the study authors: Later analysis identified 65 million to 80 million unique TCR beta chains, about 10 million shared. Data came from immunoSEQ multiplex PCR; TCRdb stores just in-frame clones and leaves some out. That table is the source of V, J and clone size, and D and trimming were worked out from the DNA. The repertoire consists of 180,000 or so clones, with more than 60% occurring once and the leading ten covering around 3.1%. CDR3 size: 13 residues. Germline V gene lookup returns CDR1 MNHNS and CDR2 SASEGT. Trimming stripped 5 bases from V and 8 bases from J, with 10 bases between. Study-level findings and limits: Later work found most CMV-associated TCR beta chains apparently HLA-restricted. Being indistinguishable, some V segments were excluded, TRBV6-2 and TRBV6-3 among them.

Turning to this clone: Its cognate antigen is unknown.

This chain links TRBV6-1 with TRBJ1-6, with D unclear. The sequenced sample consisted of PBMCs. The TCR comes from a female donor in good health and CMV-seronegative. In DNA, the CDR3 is TGTGCCAGCAGTTTGATGAGTGATTCACCCCTCCACTTT. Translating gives CASSLMSDSPLHF.